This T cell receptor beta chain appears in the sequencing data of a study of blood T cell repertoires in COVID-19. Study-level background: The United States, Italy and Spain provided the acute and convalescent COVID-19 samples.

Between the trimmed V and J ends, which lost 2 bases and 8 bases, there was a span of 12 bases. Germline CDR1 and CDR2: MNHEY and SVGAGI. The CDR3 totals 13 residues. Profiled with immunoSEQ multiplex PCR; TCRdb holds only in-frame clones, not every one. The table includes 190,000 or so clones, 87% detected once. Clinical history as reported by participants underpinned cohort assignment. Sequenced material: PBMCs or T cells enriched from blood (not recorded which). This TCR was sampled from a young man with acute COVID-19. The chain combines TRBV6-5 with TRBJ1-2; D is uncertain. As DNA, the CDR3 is TGTGCCAGCAGTTACATACAGTCGGGAGGCTACACCTTC. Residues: CASSYIQSGGYTF.